Following are 17 T cell receptor beta chains from one sample sequenced in a study of CD8+ T cells in alopecia areata. Investigators isolated RNA and reverse transcribed it into cDNA to act as the sequencing template. Here immunoSEQ multiplex PCR was the method, and the copy in TCRdb shows in-frame clones only, minus some. The specimen gives some 110,000 clones without singletons; the ten biggest hold around a fifth. Sequencing was performed on lesional skin. The receptor set was obtained from a C3H/HeJ mouse with alopecia areata. MHC haplotype: H2-k.

Comment on this clone: Gene names are mouse gene names. The read ends 4 residues shy of where the CDR3 ends; the end is completed using the germline J gene. The chain joins TRBV29 to TRBJ2-1, with 12 bases fitting TRBD1. V lost 3 bases to trimming and J lost 3 bases; unmatched junction nucleotides: 3. The CDR3 sequence is 16 residues long. Germline V gene sequence: CDR1 MSHET, CDR2 SYDVDS. The sequenced part of the CDR3 DNA is TGTGCTAGCAGTTTTGGGACAGGGGGCAGCTATGCT. Its translation: CASSFGTGGSYA. The whole CDR3 sequence reads CASSFGTGGSYAEQFF.

This clone has just a few counts. Mouse gene names apply. Sequencing ends 4 residues short of the CDR3 end; the germline J gene provides the rest. This chain connects TRBV12-2 to TRBJ2-7; 8 bases agree with TRBD1. The CDR3 runs to 13 residues. CDR1 is SGHLS and CDR2 is HYDKME in the germline V gene. CDR3 bases read: TGTGCCAGCTCTCTCGAGACAGGGGAT. It yields the protein CASSLETGD. The entire CDR3 sequence reads CASSLETGDEQYF.

This clone occurred a few times. The gene names here belong to mouse. The read stops 4 residues short of the end of the CDR3; the missing end is completed from the germline J gene. The rearrangement joins TRBV19 to TRBJ2-3, with 7 nucleotides matching TRBD2. V shed 2 bases, J shed 1 base, and the junction held 7 bases outside the gene matches. This CDR3 region has 16 residues. CDR1 and CDR2 from the germline V gene are FNHDT and SITEND (reference sequence). The chain's CDR3 is CASSIGGGLGAETLYF. The covered CDR3 bases are TGTGCCAGCAGTATCGGGGGGGGACTCGGTGCAGAA.

Concerning this clone: TCRdb's protein and the DNA translation differ at residue 13; the protein here comes from the DNA. Gene names are mouse gene names. Read sequence stops 3 residues before the CDR3 end, and the germline J gene provides the missing end. The chain carries TRBV13-3 and TRBJ1-3, with 8 positions matching TRBD1. Germline V gene sequence: CDR1 NNHDY, CDR2 SYVADS. The CDR3 is 16 amino acids. Unmatched junction bases numbered 6, after V lost 2 bases and J lost 2 bases. CDR3 bases read: TGTGCCAGCAGTGAGCCCTCGACAGGGGCTGGAAATACG. It is translated as CASSEPSTGAGNT. The CDR3, in full, reads CASSEPSTGAGNTLYF.

This clone has ten or more counts. Gene labels here are mouse ones. The CDR3 is cut off 4 residues early in the read; its end comes from the germline J gene. This chain uses TRBV13-1 with TRBJ2-1; 10 nucleotides line up with TRBD2. The CDR3 extends over 15 amino acids. Germline CDR1 NSHNY, CDR2 SYGAGN. Germline trimming cut 2 bases from V and 5 bases from J; bases unmatched to any gene: 4. CDR3 bases read: TGTGCCAGCAGTGACCGACTGGGGGGAAATGCT. Translating it yields CASSDRLGGNA. The CDR3 as a whole reads CASSDRLGGNAEQFF.

Regarding this clone: Gene labels here are mouse ones. The read ends 4 residues shy of where the CDR3 ends; the end is completed using the germline J gene. The rearrangement joins TRBV13-3 to TRBJ2-1, with a possible D match to TRBD2 (7 bases). The CDR3 covers 12 residues. CDR1 is NNHDY, CDR2 SYVADS, per germline. Incomplete CDR3 DNA: TGTGCCAGCGAGAGGGGGGGAGCT. Its protein product is CASERGGA. The entire CDR3 reads CASERGGAEQFF.

This clone was seen more than once but under ten times. Mouse gene names apply. The read is 4 residues too short to cover the CDR3 end, so that end is filled in from the germline J gene. The V gene is TRBV5, the J gene TRBJ1-4; TRBD1 matches 10 bases. Germline V gene lookup returns CDR1 LGHNA and CDR2 YNLKQL (reference sequence). The CDR3 is 15 residues long. The chain's CDR3 is CASSPTGQGFERLFF. The sequenced part of the CDR3 DNA is TGTGCCAGCAGCCCTACGGGACAGGGGTTCGAA.

This clone occurred a few times. Mouse names are used for the genes. Coverage ceases 4 residues before the CDR3 finishes, and the germline J gene fills in the end. The V gene is TRBV19, the J gene TRBJ1-1; the match to TRBD1 covers 11 bases. V dropped 4 bases and J dropped 3; count of bases not matched to a gene: 5. In germline, CDR1 is FNHDT, CDR2 SITEND (reference sequence). The CDR3 covers 15 residues. CDR3 protein: CASSPGQGAHTEVFF. CDR3 DNA (partial): TGTGCCAGCAGTCCCGGACAGGGGGCCCACACA.

This clone was observed a handful of times. These gene names are mouse names. The CDR3 end falls 4 residues outside the read, so it is completed with the germline J gene. V usage is TRBV5 and J usage is TRBJ2-7; a possible D gene is TRBD2 (6 bases). This CDR3 has 15 residues. V lost 4 bases and J 0 bases, leaving 13 bases between the germline ends. The germline V gene has CDR1 LGHNA and CDR2 YNLKQL (reference sequence). The covered CDR3 bases are TGTGCCAGCAGCCCCCCTTGGGGGAGCTCCTAT. Its protein product is CASSPPWGSSY. The CDR3 as a whole reads CASSPPWGSSYEQYF.

About this clone: Genes and germline are mouse. Read data end 4 residues before the CDR3 end; the end is taken from the germline J gene. The V gene is TRBV1, the J gene TRBJ1-2; TRBD1 aligns across 10 bases. Germline V gene sequence: CDR1 NSQYPW, CDR2 LRSPGD (reference sequence). After removal of 3 bases from V and 3 bases from J, the junction contained 4 bases not matched to a gene. This CDR3 spans 15 amino acids. The CDR3 loop is CTCSARQGAHSDYTF. The CDR3 DNA, read in part, is TGCACCTGCAGTGCTCGACAGGGGGCTCACTCC.

Notes on this clone: Mouse names are used for the genes. The observed sequence ends 4 residues before the CDR3 terminus, with the missing tail filled in from the germline J gene. The V call is TRBV19, the J call TRBJ1-1; TRBD1 matches at 11 bases. Germline V gene lookup returns CDR1 FNHDT and CDR2 SITEND (reference sequence). V trimming: 6 bases; J trimming: 0 bases; junction bases outside the gene matches: 7. The CDR3 runs to 16 residues. This CDR3 reads CASTPGTGGANTEVFF. The sequenced CDR3 bases are TGTGCCAGCACCCCCGGGACAGGGGGTGCAAACACA.

There are a few counts of this clone. The germline and genes are mouse ones. Sequencing ends 4 residues short of the CDR3 end; the germline J gene provides the rest. The J gene is TRBJ1-4, the V gene TRBV13-3, with 7 bases identical to TRBD1. CDR1 is NNHDY and CDR2 is SYVADS in the germline V gene. The CDR3 loop spans 15 amino acids. J was trimmed by 4 bases and V by 2 bases; bases with no gene match: 5. CDR3 protein: CASSDDPGGNERLFF. Partial CDR3 DNA: TGTGCCAGCAGTGACGACCCAGGGGGCAACGAA.

A few counts support this clone. Gene names refer to mouse genes. The read stops 4 residues short of the end of the CDR3; the missing end is completed from the germline J gene. The V and J genes are TRBV13-1 and TRBJ2-4; 10 bases match TRBD2. The length of the CDR3 is 15 residues. The germline CDR1 and CDR2 sequences are NSHNY and SYGAGN. The CDR3 here is CASSDFGLGVNTLYF. Partial CDR3 DNA: TGTGCCAGCAGTGATTTTGGACTGGGGGTAAAC.

This clone appeared a few times. The gene names here belong to mouse. The CDR3 end lies 4 residues beyond the end of the read and is filled in from the germline J gene. The gene calls are TRBV17 and TRBJ2-1, with TRBD2 matching over 8 bases. This CDR3 is built from 15 residues. V gave up 2 bases and J gave up 2 bases; unmatched junction bases: 2. Germline V gene sequence: CDR1 MNHDT, CDR2 YYDKIL. The CDR3 is CASSRILGDYAEQFF. CDR3 DNA (partial): TGTGCTAGCAGTAGAATACTGGGGGACTATGCT. Complete variable domain (other parts from reference TRBV17 and TRBJ2-1): DTTVKQNPRYKLARVGKPVNLICSQTMNHDTMYWYQKKPNQAPKLLLFYYDKILNREADTFEKFQSSRPNNSFCSLYIGSAGLEYSAMYLCASSRILGDYAEQFFGPGTRLTVL.

This clone occurred many times. Mouse gene names and germline throughout. The read comes to an end 4 residues before the CDR3 does, leaving the germline J gene to fill in the end. This chain uses TRBV19 with TRBJ1-4; D is unresolved. Trimming removed 1 base at V and 6 bases at J, with 7 bases between. This CDR3 is built from 13 residues. Germline V lookup: CDR1 FNHDT, CDR2 SITEND (reference sequence). The CDR3 spells CASSIRVDERLFF. The part of the CDR3 DNA that was read is TGTGCCAGCAGTATAAGGGTTGACGAA.

A word on this clone: Mouse names are used for the genes. The read comes to an end 4 residues before the CDR3 does, leaving the germline J gene to fill in the end. The chain joins TRBV1 to TRBJ2-1; TRBD2 agrees at 9 bases. This CDR3 spans 15 amino acids. The J segment lost 5 bases and the V segment lost 5 bases, leaving 7 bases of the junction unmatched. CDR1 is NSQYPW, CDR2 LRSPGD, per germline (reference sequence). CDR3 in amino acids: CTCSSPLGGDAEQFF. The sequenced CDR3 bases are TGCACCTGCAGTTCTCCACTGGGGGGTGATGCT. Combining the CDR3 with reference TRBV1 and TRBJ2-1 gives the whole variable domain VTLLEQNPRWRLVPRGQAVNLRCILKNSQYPWMSWYQQDLQKQLQWLFTLRSPGDKEVKSLPGADYLATRVTDTELRLQVANMSQGRTLYCTCSSPLGGDAEQFFGPGTRLTVL.

Only a few counts were recorded for this clone. The protein listed by TCRdb differs at residue 13 from the translated DNA, so the DNA translation is shown. Gene names and germline refer to mouse. The read is 3 residues too short to cover the CDR3 end, so that end is filled in from the germline J gene. This rearrangement joins TRBV29 to TRBJ1-6, with 7 bases aligning to TRBD1. TRBJ1-6 is noted as an ORF with a role that remains uncertain. Germline CDR1 is MSHET and CDR2 is SYDVDS. The CDR3 has 16 amino acids. V shed 0 bases and J 2 bases; nucleotides not matched to a gene: 1. The CDR3: CASSLSRGPYNSPLYF. The covered CDR3 bases are TGTGCTAGCAGTTTATCGAGGGGGCCCTATAATTCGCCC.